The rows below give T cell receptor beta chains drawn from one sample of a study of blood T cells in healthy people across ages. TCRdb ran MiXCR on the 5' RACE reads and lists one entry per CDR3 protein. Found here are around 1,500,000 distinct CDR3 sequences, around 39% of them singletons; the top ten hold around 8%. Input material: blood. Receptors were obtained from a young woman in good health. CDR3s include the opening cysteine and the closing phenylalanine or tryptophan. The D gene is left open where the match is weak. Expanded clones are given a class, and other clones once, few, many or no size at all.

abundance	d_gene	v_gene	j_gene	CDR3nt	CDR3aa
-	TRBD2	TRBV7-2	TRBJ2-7	TGTGCCAGCAGCTTAGGGGGAGCGGGGAAGACCTACGAGCAGTACTTC	CASSLGGAGKTYEQYF
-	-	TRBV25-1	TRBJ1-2	TGTGCCAGCAGTGAATGGGAGGGCCCGCTCAGTGGCTACACCTTC	CASSEWEGPLSGYTF
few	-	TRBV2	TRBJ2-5	TGTGCCAGCAGTACTTTGGGCACATCGGGTGAGACCCAGTACTTC	CASSTLGTSGETQYF
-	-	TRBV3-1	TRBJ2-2	TGTGCCAGCAGCCTCATGGCCGGGGAGCTGTTTTTT	CASSLMAGELFF
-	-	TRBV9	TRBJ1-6	TGTGCCAGCAGCGTAGTCGGTGACTATAATTCACCCCTCCACTTT	CASSVVGDYNSPLHF
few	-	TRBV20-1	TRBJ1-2	TGCAGTGCTAGAGCCCCCCGGGCATTCAACTATGGCTACACCTTC	CSARAPRAFNYGYTF
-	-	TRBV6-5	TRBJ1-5	TGTGCCAGCAGTTACTCGATCCAGATTGGCAATCAGCCCCAGCATTTT	CASSYSIQIGNQPQHF
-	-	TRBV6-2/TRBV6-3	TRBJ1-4	TGTGCCAGCAGCAAAGGGACGGCGGGGGAAAAACTGTTTTTT	CASSKGTAGEKLFF
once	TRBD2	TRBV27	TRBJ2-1	TGTGCCAGCAGTCAATCACCCCGGGGAGCGGGAGAGGAGGAGCAGTTCTTC	CASSQSPRGAGEEEQFF
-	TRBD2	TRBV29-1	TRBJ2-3	TGCAGCGGTTACTTAGCGGGAGAGGATACGCAGTATTTT	CSGYLAGEDTQYF
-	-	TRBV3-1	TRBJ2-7	TGTGCCAGCAGCCAAGAGCAGGGGGGAGACGAGCAGTACTTC	CASSQEQGGDEQYF
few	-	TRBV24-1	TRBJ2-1	TGTGCCACGGGGGTGAGGGGTAATGAGCAGTTCTTC	CATGVRGNEQFF
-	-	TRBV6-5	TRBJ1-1	TGTGCCAGCACTGATACGACGGGGAACACTGAAGCTTTCTTT	CASTDTTGNTEAFF
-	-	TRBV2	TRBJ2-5	TGTGCCAGCAGTGAAGAGGGAGAGACCCAGTACTTC	CASSEEGETQYF
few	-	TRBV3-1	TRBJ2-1	TGTGCCAGCAGCCAGTCTAGCAGCTCCTACAATGAGCAGTTCTTC	CASSQSSSSYNEQFF
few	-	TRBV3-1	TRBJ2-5	TGTGCCAGCAGCCAAGTGAAAGGGAAGGGAGTCCAAGAGACCCAGTACTTC	CASSQVKGKGVQETQYF